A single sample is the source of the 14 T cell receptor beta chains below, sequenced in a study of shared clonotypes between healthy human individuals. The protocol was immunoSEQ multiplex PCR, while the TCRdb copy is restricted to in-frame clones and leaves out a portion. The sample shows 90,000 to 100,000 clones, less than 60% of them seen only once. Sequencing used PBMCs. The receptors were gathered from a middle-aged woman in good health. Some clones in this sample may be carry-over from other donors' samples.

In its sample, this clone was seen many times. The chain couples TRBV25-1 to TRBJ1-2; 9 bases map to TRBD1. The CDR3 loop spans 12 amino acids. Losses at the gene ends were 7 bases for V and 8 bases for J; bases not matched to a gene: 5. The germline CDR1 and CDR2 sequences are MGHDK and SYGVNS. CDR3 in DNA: TGTGCCAGCAAGGACAGGGGCAGGGGCTACACCTTC. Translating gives CASKDRGRGYTF.

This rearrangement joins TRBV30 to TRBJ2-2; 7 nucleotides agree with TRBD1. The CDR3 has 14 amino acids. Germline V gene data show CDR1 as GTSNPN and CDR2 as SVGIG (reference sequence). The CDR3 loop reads CASTGDSGTGELFF. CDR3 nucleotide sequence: TGTGCGTCAACAGGGGACAGCGGCACCGGGGAGCTGTTTTTT.

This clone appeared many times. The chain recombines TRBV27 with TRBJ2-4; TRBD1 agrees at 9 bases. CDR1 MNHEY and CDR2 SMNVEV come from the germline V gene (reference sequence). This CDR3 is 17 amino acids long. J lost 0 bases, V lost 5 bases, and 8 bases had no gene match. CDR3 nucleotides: TGTGCCAGCAGTCCCGGGACAGGGAATGAAGCCAAAAACATTCAGTACTTC. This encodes CASSPGTGNEAKNIQYF.

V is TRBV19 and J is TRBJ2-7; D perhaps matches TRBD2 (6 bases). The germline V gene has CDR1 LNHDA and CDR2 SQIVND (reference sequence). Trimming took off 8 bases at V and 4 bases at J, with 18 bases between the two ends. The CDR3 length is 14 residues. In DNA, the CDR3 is TGTGCCAGTTCTCTAAGTGGAGGGGCTTACGAGCAGTACTTC. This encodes CASSLSGGAYEQYF.

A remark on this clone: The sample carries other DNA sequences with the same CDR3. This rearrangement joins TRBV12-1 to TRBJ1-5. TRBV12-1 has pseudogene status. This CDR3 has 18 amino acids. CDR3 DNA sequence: TGTGCCAGCAGCTTTGCCCCAGGAAAGTGCCGGAGACTTCAGCCCCAGCATTTT. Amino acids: CASSFAPGKCRRLQPQHF.

The CDR3 here is CASSEWGGAVETQYF. The CDR3 DNA reads TGTGCCAGCAGTGAATGGGGGGGCGCGGTCGAGACCCAGTACTTC. The chain recombines TRBV25-1 with TRBJ2-5; D is perhaps TRBD2 (7 bases). From germline, CDR1 is MGHDK and CDR2 SYGVNS. Trimming removed 1 base from V and 5 bases from J, with 14 bases in between. This CDR3 spans 15 amino acids.

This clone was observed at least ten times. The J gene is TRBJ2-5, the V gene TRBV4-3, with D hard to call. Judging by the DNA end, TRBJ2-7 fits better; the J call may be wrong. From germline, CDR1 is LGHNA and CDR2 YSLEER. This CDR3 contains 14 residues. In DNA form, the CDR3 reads TGCGCCAGCAGCCAAGTTGTACACTCCTACGAGCAGTACTTC. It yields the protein CASSQVVHSYEQYF.

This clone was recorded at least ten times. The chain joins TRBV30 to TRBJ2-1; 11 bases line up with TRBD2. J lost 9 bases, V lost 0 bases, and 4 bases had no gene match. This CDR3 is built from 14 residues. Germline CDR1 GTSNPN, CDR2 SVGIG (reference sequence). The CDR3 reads CAWSVQLAGAEQFF. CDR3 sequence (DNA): TGTGCCTGGAGTGTACAACTAGCGGGAGCTGAGCAGTTCTTC.

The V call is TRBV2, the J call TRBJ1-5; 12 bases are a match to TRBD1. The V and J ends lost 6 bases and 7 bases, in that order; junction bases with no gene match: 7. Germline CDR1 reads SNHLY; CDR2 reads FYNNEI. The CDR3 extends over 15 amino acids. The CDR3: CASSLLGQGAQPQHF. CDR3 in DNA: TGTGCCAGCAGCCTTTTGGGACAGGGGGCCCAGCCCCAGCATTTT.

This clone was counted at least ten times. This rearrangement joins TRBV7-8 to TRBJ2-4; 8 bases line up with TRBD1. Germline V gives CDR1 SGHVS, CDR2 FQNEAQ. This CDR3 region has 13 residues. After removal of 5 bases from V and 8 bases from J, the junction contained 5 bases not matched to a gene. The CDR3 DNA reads TGTGCCAGCAGCAGACAGGACAGGGACATTCAGTACTTC. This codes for CASSRQDRDIQYF.

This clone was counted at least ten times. CDR3 nucleotides: TGCAGCGTCATGGACATTAGCTCCTACGAGCAGTACTTC. This encodes CSVMDISSYEQYF. The chain couples TRBV29-1 to TRBJ2-7, with a weak D call TRBD1 (5 bases). The CDR3 has 13 amino acids. CDR1 and CDR2 (germline): SQVTM, ANQGSEA. The V gene lost 6 bases and the J gene lost 0 bases, with 12 bases spanning the gap.

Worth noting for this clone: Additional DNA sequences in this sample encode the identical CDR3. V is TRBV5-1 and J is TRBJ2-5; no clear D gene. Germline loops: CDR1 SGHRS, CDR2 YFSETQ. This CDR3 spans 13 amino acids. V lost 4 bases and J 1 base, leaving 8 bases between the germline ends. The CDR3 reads CASSPGPQETQYF. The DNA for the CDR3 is TGCGCCAGCAGCCCCGGTCCCCAAGAGACCCAGTACTTC.

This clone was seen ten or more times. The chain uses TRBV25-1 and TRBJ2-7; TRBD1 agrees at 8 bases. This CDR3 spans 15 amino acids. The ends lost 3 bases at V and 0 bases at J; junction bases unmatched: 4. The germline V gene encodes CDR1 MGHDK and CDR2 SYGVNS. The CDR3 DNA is TGTGCCAGCAGTGAGGGACAGGCGGACTCCTACGAGCAGTACTTC. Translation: CASSEGQADSYEQYF.

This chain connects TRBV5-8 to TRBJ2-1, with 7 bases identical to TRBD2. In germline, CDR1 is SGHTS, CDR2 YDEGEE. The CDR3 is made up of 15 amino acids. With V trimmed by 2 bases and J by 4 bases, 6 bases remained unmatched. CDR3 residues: CASSFNQRGYNEQFF. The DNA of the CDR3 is TGTGCCAGCAGCTTCAACCAGCGGGGTTACAATGAGCAGTTCTTC.